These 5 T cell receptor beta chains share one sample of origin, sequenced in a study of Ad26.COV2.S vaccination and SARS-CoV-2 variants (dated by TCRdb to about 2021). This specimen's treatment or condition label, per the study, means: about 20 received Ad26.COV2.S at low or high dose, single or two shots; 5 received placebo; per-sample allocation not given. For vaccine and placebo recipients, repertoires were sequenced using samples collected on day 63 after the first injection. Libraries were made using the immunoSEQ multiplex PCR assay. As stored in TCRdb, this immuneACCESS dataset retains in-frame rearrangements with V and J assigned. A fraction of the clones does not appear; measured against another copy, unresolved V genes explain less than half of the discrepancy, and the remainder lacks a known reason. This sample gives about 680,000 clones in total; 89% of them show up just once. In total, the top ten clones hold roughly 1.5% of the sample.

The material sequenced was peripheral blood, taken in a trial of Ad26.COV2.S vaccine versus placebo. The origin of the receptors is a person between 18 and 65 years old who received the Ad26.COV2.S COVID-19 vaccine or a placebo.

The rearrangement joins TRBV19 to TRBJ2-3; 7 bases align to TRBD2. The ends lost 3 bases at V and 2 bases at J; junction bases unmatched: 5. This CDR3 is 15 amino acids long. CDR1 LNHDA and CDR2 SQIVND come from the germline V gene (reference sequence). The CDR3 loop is CASSMGGRATDTQYF. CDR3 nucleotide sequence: TGTGCCAGTAGTATGGGAGGGAGAGCCACAGATACGCAGTATTTT.

The CDR3 nucleotides are TGTGCCAGCAGCCCTCTGGCGGGCTGGGAGACCCAGTACTTC. Protein: CASSPLAGWETQYF. V usage is TRBV7-9 and J usage is TRBJ2-5; D possibly corresponds to TRBD2 (5 bases). The germline CDR1 and CDR2 sequences are SEHNR and FQNEAQ (reference sequence). With 5 bases removed from V and 5 bases from J, the gap between germline ends came to 15 bases. CDR3 length: 14 amino acids.

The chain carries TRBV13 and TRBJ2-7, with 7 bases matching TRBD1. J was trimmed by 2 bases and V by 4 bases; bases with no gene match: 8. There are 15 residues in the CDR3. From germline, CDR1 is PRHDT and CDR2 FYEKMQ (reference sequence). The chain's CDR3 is CASSSTGTETYEQYF. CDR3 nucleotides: TGTGCCAGCAGCTCCACCGGGACAGAGACCTACGAGCAGTACTTC.

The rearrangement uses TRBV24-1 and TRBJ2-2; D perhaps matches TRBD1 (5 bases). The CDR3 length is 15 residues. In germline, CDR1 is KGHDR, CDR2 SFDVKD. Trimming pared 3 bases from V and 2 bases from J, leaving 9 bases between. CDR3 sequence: CATSDPQGNTGELFF. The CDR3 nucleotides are TGTGCCACCAGTGATCCTCAGGGAAACACCGGGGAGCTGTTTTTT.

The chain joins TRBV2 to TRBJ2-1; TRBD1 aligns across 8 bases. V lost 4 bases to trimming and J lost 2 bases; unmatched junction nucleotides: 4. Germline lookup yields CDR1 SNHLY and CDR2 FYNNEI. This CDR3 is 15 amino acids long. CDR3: CASSVEDRAYNEQFF. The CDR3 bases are TGTGCCAGCAGTGTGGAGGACAGGGCCTACAATGAGCAGTTCTTC. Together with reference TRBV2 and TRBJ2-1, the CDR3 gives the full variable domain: EPEVTQTPSHQVTQMGQEVILRCVPISNHLYFYWYRQILGQKVEFLVSFYNNEISEKSEIFDDQFSVERPDGSNFTLKIRSTKLEDSAMYFCASSVEDRAYNEQFFGPGTRLTVL.